A selection of T cell receptor beta chains follows, all from one sample in a study of blood T cells in healthy people across ages. TCRdb called the 5' RACE reads again in MiXCR, with one record for every CDR3 protein. The sample lists around 900,000 distinct CDR3 sequences, about 30% seen once, with around a sixth in the top ten. Sample: blood. The source is a woman of 80 years or more in good health. Each CDR3 is given with its conserved first and last residue. D genes are given only for firm matches. Some rows mark clone size as missing; the rest say once, few, many or name a class of expanded clone.

D gene	J gene	V gene	CDR3 length	clone size	CDR3 protein	CDR3 DNA
TRBD2	TRBJ2-3	TRBV12-3/TRBV12-4	16	few	CASRPGTSLNTDTQYF	TGTGCCAGCAGGCCCGGGACTAGCTTGAACACAGATACGCAGTATTTT
TRBD1	TRBJ2-6	TRBV7-2	16	many	CASNTGGALGANVLTF	TGTGCCAGCAATACAGGGGGCGCGTTAGGGGCCAACGTCCTGACTTTC
NA	TRBJ1-1	TRBV20-1	12	NA	CSARQTGVEAFF	TGCAGTGCTAGACAAACAGGAGTTGAAGCTTTCTTT
TRBD2	TRBJ2-3	TRBV6-1	13	NA	CASGGLAADTQYF	TGTGCCTCGGGAGGGCTAGCGGCAGATACGCAGTATTTT
NA	TRBJ2-7	TRBV5-1	13	NA	CASSPAGRNEQYF	TGCGCCAGCAGTCCTGCAGGAAGAAACGAGCAGTACTTC
NA	TRBJ2-7	TRBV14	14	many	CASSQVNRVSEQYF	TGTGCCAGCAGCCAAGTCAACCGGGTGTCGGAGCAGTACTTC
NA	TRBJ1-5	TRBV4-3	15	many	CASSQEKGGNQPQHF	TGCGCCAGCAGCCAAGAAAAAGGGGGCAATCAGCCCCAGCATTTT
NA	TRBJ1-1	TRBV6-5	15	many	CASSYAFEGGTEAFF	TGTGCCAGCAGTTACGCCTTCGAGGGGGGCACTGAAGCTTTCTTT
NA	TRBJ2-7	TRBV27	14	NA	CASRDSRGSYEQYF	TGTGCCAGCAGAGACAGCAGGGGCTCCTACGAGCAGTACTTC
NA	TRBJ1-5	TRBV7-2	13	many	CASSLGGRQPQHF	TGTGCCAGCAGCTTAGGGGGAAGGCAGCCCCAGCATTTT
TRBD1	TRBJ2-5	TRBV27	15	many	CASSSPHRGPQAQYF	TGTGCCAGCAGTTCACCTCACAGGGGCCCCCAGGCCCAGTACTTC
NA	TRBJ2-3	TRBV27	13	many	CASSFASSDTQYF	TGTGCCAGCAGTTTCGCTTCATCGGATACGCAGTATTTT
TRBD1	TRBJ2-1	TRBV11-2	16	many	CASSSDREGSYNEQFF	TGTGCCAGCAGCTCGGACAGGGAAGGGTCCTACAATGAGCAGTTCTTC
NA	TRBJ2-2	TRBV5-5	14	NA	CASSSGDLTGELFF	TGTGCCAGCAGCTCAGGGGATCTCACCGGGGAGCTGTTTTTT
NA	TRBJ1-2	TRBV6-5	14	NA	CASRLGASDYGYTF	TGTGCCAGCAGGTTGGGGGCTTCGGACTATGGCTACACCTTC
NA	TRBJ1-2	TRBV5-1	13	many	CASSLNREGGYTF	TGCGCCAGCAGCTTAAACAGGGAAGGAGGCTACACCTTC
NA	TRBJ1-2	TRBV12-3/TRBV12-4	13	NA	CASSLTGIEGYTF	TGTGCCAGCAGTTTAACAGGGATTGAAGGCTACACCTTC
NA	TRBJ1-5	TRBV2	13	few	CASSVRWDQPQHF	TGTGCCAGCAGTGTCCGATGGGATCAGCCCCAGCATTTT
TRBD2	TRBJ2-3	TRBV10-1	15	many	CASSRTSGTTDTQYF	TGCGCCAGCAGCCGGACTAGCGGGACCACAGATACGCAGTATTTT
NA	TRBJ2-5	TRBV6-2/TRBV6-3	18	few	CASSHSIRYRTFEKTQYF	TGTGCCAGCAGTCACTCGATCCGGTACAGGACATTTGAGAAGACCCAGTACTTC
TRBD1	TRBJ1-5	TRBV20-1	16	NA	CSARRDRGRLNQPRHF	TGCAGTGCTAGACGGGACAGGGGGAGACTCAATCAGCCCCGGCATTTT
NA	TRBJ2-5	TRBV2	13	NA	CASSEAPFVSQYF	TGTGCCAGCAGTGAAGCCCCCTTTGTTTCTCAGTACTTC
NA	TRBJ2-1	TRBV24-1	14	many	CATSGVGSDSEQFF	TGTGCCACCAGTGGGGTTGGGTCCGATAGTGAGCAGTTCTTC
NA	TRBJ2-5	TRBV20-1	17	many	CSARDWGGQVSRETQYF	TGCAGTGCTAGAGATTGGGGGGGGCAGGTGTCTAGGGAGACCCAGTACTTC
NA	TRBJ2-3	TRBV20-1	14	few	CSARKTGIPDTQYF	TGCAGTGCTAGAAAAACAGGGATCCCAGATACGCAGTATTTT
NA	TRBJ1-5	TRBV11-2	16	NA	CASSAPRHDSNQPQHF	TGTGCCAGCAGCGCACCGAGACATGATAGCAATCAGCCCCAGCATTTT
TRBD2	TRBJ2-1	TRBV2	15	many	CASSSGGTYYNEQFF	TGTGCCAGCTCTTCGGGGGGTACCTACTACAATGAGCAGTTCTTC
NA	TRBJ2-5	TRBV7-8	15	many	CASTRRTNQQETQYF	TGTGCCAGTACCCGGCGGACAAACCAACAAGAGACCCAGTACTTC
NA	TRBJ1-2	TRBV9	16	NA	CASSVTLGGPNYGYTF	TGTGCCAGCAGCGTGACTTTGGGGGGCCCTAACTATGGCTACACCTTC
NA	TRBJ2-1	TRBV20-1	13	many	CSARGSMYNEQFF	TGCAGTGCTAGAGGTTCGATGTACAATGAGCAGTTCTTC
TRBD1	TRBJ2-3	TRBV20-1	14	many	CSAQGQGRADTQYF	TGCAGTGCCCAGGGACAGGGGAGAGCAGATACGCAGTATTTT
NA	TRBJ2-5	TRBV6-5	12	NA	CASFSRGETQYF	TGTGCCAGCTTTTCACGAGGAGAGACCCAGTACTTC
NA	TRBJ2-7	TRBV28	13	many	CASSLRQAYEQYF	TGTGCCAGCAGTTTACGGCAGGCTTACGAGCAGTACTTC
TRBD2	TRBJ2-1	TRBV27	16	NA	CASSSLAGGPHNEQFF	TGTGCCAGCAGTTCCCTAGCGGGGGGGCCCCACAATGAGCAGTTCTTC
TRBD1	TRBJ1-1	TRBV18	15	NA	CANSRDRDLNTEAFF	TGTGCCAACTCTCGTGACAGGGATTTGAACACTGAAGCTTTCTTT
TRBD1	TRBJ2-5	TRBV20-1	15	NA	CSAPGARGLGETQYF	TGCAGTGCTCCCGGAGCGAGGGGGCTGGGAGAGACCCAGTACTTC
TRBD2	TRBJ2-7	TRBV30	13	few	CAWRSSGGSEQYF	TGTGCCTGGAGGTCTAGCGGGGGTTCCGAGCAGTACTTC
NA	TRBJ1-4	TRBV29-1	13	many	CSVTDVPAEKLFF	TGCAGCGTTACAGACGTCCCGGCTGAAAAACTGTTTTTT
TRBD2	TRBJ2-7	TRBV2	14	NA	CASSIAGASYEQYF	TGTGCCAGCAGTATAGCGGGGGCATCCTACGAGCAGTACTTC
TRBD1	TRBJ2-7	TRBV6-1	15	NA	CASSGWTGFSNEQYF	TGTGCCAGCAGTGGTTGGACAGGGTTCTCCAACGAGCAGTACTTC
TRBD1	TRBJ2-3	TRBV2	14	many	CASFDRVLSDTQYF	TGTGCCAGCTTTGACAGGGTGTTATCAGATACGCAGTATTTT
NA	TRBJ1-5	TRBV12-3/TRBV12-4	16	many	CASSLGFGERHQPQHF	TGTGCCAGCAGTTTGGGTTTTGGGGAAAGGCATCAGCCCCAGCATTTT
TRBD2	TRBJ2-7	TRBV7-6	16	NA	CASSFGTSGGIYEQYF	TGTGCCAGCAGCTTTGGGACTAGCGGGGGGATTTACGAGCAGTACTTC
NA	TRBJ2-7	TRBV6-5	15	many	CASSSLGVPTYEQYF	TGTGCCAGCAGTTCTCTAGGGGTTCCCACCTACGAGCAGTACTTC
NA	TRBJ2-3	TRBV20-1	15	NA	CSATDSATITDTQYF	TGCAGTGCCACTGATAGCGCGACTATAACAGATACGCAGTATTTT
NA	TRBJ2-4	TRBV4-3	17	NA	CASSQDRGGKAKNIQYF	TGCGCCAGCAGCCAAGATCGGGGTGGGAAGGCCAAAAACATTCAGTACTTC
NA	TRBJ2-7	TRBV6-1	13	many	CANRRDGSYEQYF	TGTGCCAACCGCCGGGACGGCTCCTACGAGCAGTACTTC
TRBD1	TRBJ1-4	TRBV4-2	15	few	CASSQGSGGGEKLFF	TGTGCCAGCAGCCAAGGCAGCGGAGGGGGCGAAAAACTGTTTTTT
NA	TRBJ2-7	TRBV27	12	NA	CASSRNNSPLYF	TGTGCCAGCAGTCGAAATAATTCACCCCTCTACTTC
NA	TRBJ2-2	TRBV10-3	14	few	CAIRSGSNTGELFF	TGTGCCATCAGGTCAGGGTCGAACACCGGGGAGCTGTTTTTT
TRBD1	TRBJ1-1	TRBV11-3	15	NA	CASSLQRTGNTEAFF	TGTGCCAGCAGCTTACAACGGACAGGGAACACTGAAGCTTTCTTT
NA	TRBJ2-5	TRBV25-1	14	many	CASTREEGDETQYF	TGTGCCAGCACCCGAGAGGAGGGCGATGAGACCCAGTACTTC
TRBD2	TRBJ2-5	TRBV5-1	14	NA	CASSLAGPAGEQYF	TGCGCCAGCAGCTTGGCCGGCCCCGCGGGGGAGCAGTACTTC
TRBD2	TRBJ2-2	TRBV24-1	19	NA	CATSGLQGTSGANTGELFF	TGTGCCACCAGTGGTTTGCAAGGGACTAGCGGGGCGAACACCGGGGAGCTGTTTTTT
TRBD1	TRBJ2-3	TRBV7-2	15	NA	CASRSTGTGPDTQYF	TGTGCCAGCAGATCAACCGGGACAGGACCAGATACGCAGTATTTT
NA	TRBJ2-1	TRBV3-1	13	few	CASSQIEVGEQFF	TGTGCCAGCAGCCAAATCGAAGTGGGTGAGCAGTTCTTC
NA	TRBJ2-1	TRBV20-1	15	many	CSASAGGASYNEQFF	TGCAGTGCTAGTGCAGGGGGGGCTTCCTACAATGAGCAGTTCTTC
NA	TRBJ1-2	TRBV4-1	13	many	CASSQGGHYGYTF	TGCGCCAGCAGCCAGGGGGGGCACTATGGCTACACCTTC
NA	TRBJ2-5	TRBV7-3	13	NA	CANSPDRKETQYF	TGTGCCAACAGCCCGGACAGAAAAGAGACCCAGTACTTC
NA	TRBJ2-1	TRBV20-1	15	many	CSARDRILGGNEQFF	TGCAGTGCTAGAGACAGGATCTTGGGGGGCAATGAGCAGTTCTTC